One sample yielded the 30 T cell receptor beta chains listed below, sequenced in a study of blood T cell repertoires in COVID-19. The protocol was immunoSEQ multiplex PCR, while the TCRdb copy is restricted to in-frame clones and leaves out a portion. The sample has a few hundred thousand clones, about 85% seen once. The specimen sequenced was peripheral blood. Every receptor here comes from a man over 45 who had recovered from COVID-19.

This chain uses TRBV6-5 with TRBJ1-1; 7 nucleotides line up with TRBD1. V shed 2 bases and J 4 bases; nucleotides not matched to a gene: 7. Germline CDR1 MNHEY, CDR2 SVGAGI. The CDR3 is made up of 15 amino acids. CDR3 sequence reads: CASSYLRQGLTEAFF. In DNA form, the CDR3 reads TGTGCCAGCAGTTACCTGCGACAGGGACTCACTGAAGCTTTCTTT.

The chain employs TRBV2 and TRBJ2-5; no clear D gene. Germline CDR1 reads SNHLY; CDR2 reads FYNNEI. The V gene lost 0 bases and the J gene lost 9 bases, with 11 bases spanning the gap. The CDR3 covers 13 residues. The CDR3 nucleotides read TGTGCCAGCAGTGAAGCGGTAGCAGTGGCCCAGTACTTC. Its protein is CASSEAVAVAQYF.

The genes are TRBV3-1 (or the pseudogene TRBV3-2) and TRBJ1-2, with D perhaps TRBD1 (6 bases). V shed 4 bases and J shed 5 bases, with 17 bases lying between them. The CDR3 has 15 residues. CDR1 and CDR2 from the germline V gene are LGHDT and YNNKEL (reference sequence). CDR3 region: CASSPLQGSDYGYTF. The CDR3 region has the DNA TGTGCCAGCAGCCCACTCCAGGGGTCGGATTATGGCTACACCTTC.

The chain uses TRBV28 and TRBJ1-2; D unclear. V gave up 3 bases and J gave up 5 bases, with 13 bases separating them. Germline V gene sequence: CDR1 MDHEN, CDR2 SYDVKM. CDR3 length: 14 residues. Written as DNA, the CDR3 is TGTGCCAGCAGTTTGGCGGGCCCTACTTATGGCTACACCTTC. This gives the protein CASSLAGPTYGYTF.

V is TRBV5-1 and J is TRBJ1-1; the D gene is possibly TRBD1 (5 bases). Trimming left V 2 bases short and J 7 bases short, with 18 bases between. Germline V gene sequence: CDR1 SGHRS, CDR2 YFSETQ. This CDR3 comprises 15 residues. The CDR3 is CASSFQGAPRLEAFF. The CDR3 bases are TGCGCCAGCAGCTTCCAGGGCGCTCCACGCCTTGAAGCTTTCTTT. Supplemented by reference TRBV5-1 and TRBJ1-1, the full variable domain reads KAGVTQTPRYLIKTRGQQVTLSCSPISGHRSVSWYQQTPGQGLQFLFEYFSETQRNKGNFPGRFSGRQFSNSRSEMNVSTLELGDSALYLCASSFQGAPRLEAFFGQGTRLTVV.

V gene TRBV27 combines with J gene TRBJ2-5, with TRBD2 as a possible D gene (6 bases). CDR3 length: 15 residues. Germline lookup yields CDR1 MNHEY and CDR2 SMNVEV (reference sequence). Trimming shortened V by 9 bases and J by 5 bases, and 22 bases separated the two germline ends. The CDR3 DNA is TGTGCCAGTCATCGCCTCCAGGGAGGTGTGGAGACCCAGTACTTC. Residues: CASHRLQGGVETQYF.

This CDR3 is CASRPGTSGADTQYF. CDR3 nucleotide sequence: TGTGCCAGCAGACCCGGGACTAGCGGCGCAGATACGCAGTATTTT. This chain joins TRBV6-5 and TRBJ2-3; 11 bases agree with TRBD2. After removal of 6 bases from V and 4 bases from J, the junction contained 6 bases not matched to a gene. Germline V gives CDR1 MNHEY, CDR2 SVGAGI. This CDR3 is built from 15 residues.

CDR3 nucleotide sequence: TGTGCCAGCAGCCCAGGGGTGGGGGCCAACGAGCAGTACTTC. Amino acids: CASSPGVGANEQYF. The chain employs TRBV9 and TRBJ2-7; a possible D gene is TRBD1 (6 bases). Germline CDR1 is SGDLS and CDR2 is YYNGEE. The CDR3 has 14 residues. The V end lost 4 bases, the J end lost 5 bases, and 16 bases lay between the germline ends.

The table lists this clone with a few counts. The chain joins TRBV7-2 to TRBJ1-1; TRBD1 agrees at 7 bases. Per the germline V gene, CDR1 is SGHTA and CDR2 is FQGNSA. With 5 bases clipped from V and 5 bases from J, the junction kept 5 bases outside the gene matches. The CDR3 is made up of 13 amino acids. As DNA, the CDR3 is TGTGCCAGCAGCACTTACAGGGGTACTGAAGCTTTCTTT. As protein: CASSTYRGTEAFF.

The chain has TRBV5-1 and TRBJ2-5; D ambiguous. The CDR3 is made up of 13 amino acids. Germline V CDR1 and CDR2: SGHRS, YFSETQ. Trimming removed 0 bases from V and 7 bases from J, with 10 bases in between. CDR3 protein: CASSLDFLGTQYF. CDR3 coding DNA: TGCGCCAGCAGCTTGGACTTCCTAGGGACCCAGTACTTC.

The chain joins TRBV5-4 to TRBJ2-7, with TRBD2 identical over 11 bases. V gave up 4 bases and J gave up 0 bases; unmatched junction bases: 6. The CDR3 length is 16 residues. The germline gives CDR1 SGHNT, CDR2 YYREEE (reference sequence). Here the CDR3 reads CASSHGLAGDSYEQYF. In DNA form, the CDR3 reads TGTGCCAGCAGCCACGGACTAGCGGGTGACTCCTACGAGCAGTACTTC.

The chain couples TRBV30 to TRBJ2-3; the match to TRBD2 covers 12 bases. Germline CDR1 reads GTSNPN; CDR2 reads SVGIG (reference sequence). The V gene end was trimmed by 4 bases and the J gene end by 1 base; junction bases not matched to a gene: 12. The CDR3 spans 18 residues. CDR3 DNA sequence: TGTGCCTGGAAGGTCACCAACCGACTAGCGGGGGGCACAGATACGCAGTATTTT. Protein product: CAWKVTNRLAGGTDTQYF.

This clone was seen a few times. The V and J genes are TRBV4-2 and TRBJ2-1; 7 bases map to TRBD2. Germline CDR1 is LGHNA and CDR2 is YNFKEQ. The CDR3 is 20 amino acids. J was trimmed by 0 bases and V by 0 bases; bases with no gene match: 14. CDR3 nucleotide sequence: TGTGCCAGCAGCCAAGATCATTCGTCTAGCGGCCAGAGCTCCTACAATGAGCAGTTCTTC. Translating gives CASSQDHSSSGQSSYNEQFF.

The genes are TRBV14 and TRBJ2-1; a possible D gene is TRBD2 (6 bases). The V gene's germline CDR1 is SGHDN and CDR2 FVKESK. The CDR3 has 16 amino acids. V dropped 4 bases and J dropped 4 bases, with 17 bases sitting between them. The CDR3 DNA sequence: TGTGCCAGCAGCCTTGGGGCGGGACGTCTATACAATGAGCAGTTCTTC. It yields the protein CASSLGAGRLYNEQFF.

This chain connects TRBV5-8 to TRBJ2-5, with unresolved D. Germline lookup yields CDR1 SGHTS and CDR2 YDEGEE. The CDR3 totals 12 residues. V dropped 4 bases and J dropped 4 bases, with 8 bases sitting between them. CDR3 bases: TGTGCCAGCAGCCCGTTTAGAGAGACCCAGTACTTC. Translated: CASSPFRETQYF.

J is TRBJ2-5 and V is TRBV4-1; weak D call: TRBD2 (6 bases). CDR3 size: 15 residues. The V gene's germline CDR1 is MGHRA and CDR2 YSYEKL. Trimming took 1 base from V and 5 from J, leaving 14 bases between them. The CDR3 loop is CASSQGRGTGETQYF. The CDR3 region has the DNA TGCGCCAGCAGCCAAGGGAGGGGCACGGGGGAGACCCAGTACTTC.

The chain recombines TRBV29-1 with TRBJ1-2; unclear D gene. The CDR3 contains 13 residues. Germline lookup yields CDR1 SQVTM and CDR2 ANQGSEA. The V gene lost 7 bases and the J gene lost 7 bases, with 19 bases spanning the gap. CDR3 loop: CSATPTEYSGYTF. CDR3 nucleotides: TGCAGCGCCACCCCGACCGAATACAGTGGCTACACCTTC.

A few counts support this clone. The chain has TRBV24-1 and TRBJ2-1; 11 positions match TRBD2. With V trimmed by 3 bases and J by 4 bases, 4 bases remained unmatched. The CDR3 has 16 residues. The germline V gene encodes CDR1 KGHDR and CDR2 SFDVKD. The CDR3 coding sequence is TGTGCCACCAGTGATCCCGGACTAGCGGGTTACAATGAGCAGTTCTTC. Translation: CATSDPGLAGYNEQFF.

V is TRBV7-6 and J is TRBJ2-1; 10 bases match TRBD2. The CDR3 loop spans 15 amino acids. Trimming cost V 7 bases and J 5 bases; bases outside gene matches: 8. In germline, CDR1 is SGHVS, CDR2 FNYEAQ. CDR3 bases: TGTGCCAGCACTCGTAAGCGGGAGGGGAACAATGAGCAGTTCTTC. Translation gives CASTRKREGNNEQFF.

V usage is TRBV7-9 and J usage is TRBJ2-5; 7 positions agree with TRBD1. The length of the CDR3 is 15 residues. Looked up from germline, CDR1 is SEHNR and CDR2 is FQNEAQ (reference sequence). Losses at the gene ends were 5 bases for V and 5 bases for J; bases not matched to a gene: 11. The CDR3 loop is CASSIRDSRRETQYF. In DNA form, the CDR3 reads TGTGCCAGCAGCATCCGGGACAGCCGAAGGGAGACCCAGTACTTC.

Only a few counts were recorded for this clone. The CDR3 DNA sequence: TGTGCCAGCAGTCCCCGCGGAGTCTACGAGCAGTACTTC. Its translation: CASSPRGVYEQYF. This chain joins TRBV27 and TRBJ2-7; D remains ambiguous. Trimming left V 5 bases short and J 3 bases short, with 11 bases between. CDR3 length: 13 residues. Germline V gene lookup returns CDR1 MNHEY and CDR2 SMNVEV (reference sequence).

This chain connects TRBV18 to TRBJ1-3, with D possibly matching TRBD1 (6 bases). Germline CDR1 and CDR2: KGHSH and LQKENI. The germline V and J ends were trimmed by 3 bases and 4 bases, with 13 bases remaining between them. This CDR3 comprises 15 residues. This CDR3 reads CASSPMDSAGNTIYF. The CDR3 nucleotides read TGTGCCAGCTCACCCATGGACAGCGCCGGAAACACCATATATTTT.

This chain uses TRBV5-4 with TRBJ2-2, with 7 bases matching TRBD2. CDR3 length equals 14 residues. CDR1 SGHNT and CDR2 YYREEE come from the germline V gene (reference sequence). V shed 6 bases and J 4 bases; nucleotides not matched to a gene: 6. In DNA, the CDR3 is TGTGCCAGCAAGGGCGGGAGCAGCACCGGGGAGCTGTTTTTT. Amino acid sequence: CASKGGSSTGELFF.

The chain's CDR3 is CASSMIAANEAFF. The CDR3, as DNA: TGTGCCAGTAGTATGATAGCGGCTAATGAAGCTTTCTTT. The genes are TRBV19 and TRBJ1-1; D remains ambiguous. This CDR3 is 13 amino acids long. V was trimmed by 3 bases and J by 7 bases, leaving 12 bases between them. Germline V lookup: CDR1 LNHDA, CDR2 SQIVND (reference sequence).

CDR3 sequence: CASSYLGQLNSPLHF. CDR3 DNA sequence: TGTGCCAGCAGTTACTTGGGACAGCTTAATTCACCCCTCCACTTT. This chain links TRBV6-5 with TRBJ1-6; TRBD1 matches 7 bases. Germline CDR1 and CDR2: MNHEY and SVGAGI. The CDR3 spans 15 residues. V lost 1 base and J lost 6; bases outside the gene matches: 3.

The chain employs TRBV10-2 and TRBJ2-1; maybe TRBD2 (6 bases). The CDR3 is 15 amino acids. Per the germline V gene, CDR1 is WSHSY and CDR2 is SAAADI. V dropped 0 bases and J dropped 5 bases, with 11 bases sitting between them. The CDR3 DNA reads TGCGCCAGCAGTGAGTCGTGGGCGGGAAACAATGAGCAGTTCTTC. Translation gives CASSESWAGNNEQFF.

The chain uses TRBV2 and TRBJ2-7; tentative D call: TRBD1 (6 bases). This CDR3 is 19 amino acids long. V lost 7 bases, J lost 2 bases, and 30 bases lay in between. Germline values: CDR1 SNHLY, CDR2 FYNNEI. CDR3 DNA sequence: TGTGCCAGCAACAGGGACATATCCCCTGCGTTTATACATACCTACGAGCAGTACTTC. The encoded protein is CASNRDISPAFIHTYEQYF.

V usage is TRBV5-4 and J usage is TRBJ2-4; TRBD2 is a possible D gene (5 bases). Germline CDR1 is SGHNT and CDR2 is YYREEE (reference sequence). The CDR3 covers 14 residues. Trimming cost V 4 bases and J 1 base, with 9 bases left between them. CDR3 nucleotide sequence: TGTGCCAGCAGCGAGGAGGTGGCCAAAAACATTCAGTACTTC. It codes for CASSEEVAKNIQYF.

The chain links TRBV19 to TRBJ1-1; TRBD1 is a possible D gene (6 bases). Germline V CDR1 and CDR2: LNHDA, SQIVND (reference sequence). CDR3 length equals 12 residues. V shed 6 bases and J shed 5 bases, with 10 bases lying between them. CDR3 sequence: CASRPQGTEAFF. CDR3 coding DNA: TGTGCCAGTAGGCCACAGGGAACTGAAGCTTTCTTT.

The chain uses TRBV7-2 and TRBJ1-2; 9 nucleotides align to TRBD1. With V trimmed by 0 bases and J by 7 bases, 6 bases remained unmatched. CDR3 length: 15 residues. Per germline, CDR1 SGHTA and CDR2 FQGNSA. CDR3 nucleotides: TGTGCCAGCAGCTTAGCTTCGGGACAGGGTGGTGGCTACACCTTC. Translation gives CASSLASGQGGGYTF.